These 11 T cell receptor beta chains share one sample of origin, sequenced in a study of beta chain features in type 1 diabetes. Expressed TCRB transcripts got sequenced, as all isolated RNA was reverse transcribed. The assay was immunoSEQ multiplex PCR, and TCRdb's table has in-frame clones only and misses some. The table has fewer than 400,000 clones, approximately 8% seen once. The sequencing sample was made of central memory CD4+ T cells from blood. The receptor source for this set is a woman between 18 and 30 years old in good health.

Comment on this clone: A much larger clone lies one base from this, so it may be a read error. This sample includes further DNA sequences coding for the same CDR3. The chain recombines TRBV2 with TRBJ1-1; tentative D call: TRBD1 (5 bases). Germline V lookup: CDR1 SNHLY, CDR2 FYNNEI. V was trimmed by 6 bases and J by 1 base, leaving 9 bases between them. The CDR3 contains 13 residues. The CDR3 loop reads CASSGQGNTEAFF. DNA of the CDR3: TGTGCCAGCAGCGGGCAGGGGAACACTGAAGCTTTCTTT.

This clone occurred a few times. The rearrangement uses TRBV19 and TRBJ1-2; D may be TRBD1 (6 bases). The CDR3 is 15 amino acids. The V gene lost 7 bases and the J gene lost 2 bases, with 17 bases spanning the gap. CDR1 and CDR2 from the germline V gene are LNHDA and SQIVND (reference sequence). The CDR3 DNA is TGTGCCAGTACCCTTGACAGGAAGGTCAACTATGGCTACACCTTC. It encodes CASTLDRKVNYGYTF.

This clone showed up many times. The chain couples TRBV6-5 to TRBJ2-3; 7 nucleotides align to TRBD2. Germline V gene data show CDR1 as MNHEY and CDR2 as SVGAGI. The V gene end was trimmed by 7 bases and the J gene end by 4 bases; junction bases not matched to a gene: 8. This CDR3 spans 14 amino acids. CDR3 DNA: TGTGCCAGCATTCTCACTAGCGCCGCAGATACGCAGTATTTT. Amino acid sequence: CASILTSAADTQYF.

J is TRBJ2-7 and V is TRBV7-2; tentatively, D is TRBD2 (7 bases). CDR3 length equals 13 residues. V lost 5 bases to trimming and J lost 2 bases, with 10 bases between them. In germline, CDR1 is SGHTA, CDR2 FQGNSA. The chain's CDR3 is CASSGGGAYEQYF. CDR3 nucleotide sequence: TGTGCCAGCAGCGGAGGGGGGGCCTACGAGCAGTACTTC.

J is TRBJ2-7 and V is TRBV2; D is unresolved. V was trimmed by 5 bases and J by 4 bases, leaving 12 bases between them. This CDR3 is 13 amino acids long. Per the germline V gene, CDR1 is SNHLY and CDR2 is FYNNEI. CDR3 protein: CASSYTESYEQYF. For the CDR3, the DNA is TGTGCCAGCAGTTATACAGAGTCGTACGAGCAGTACTTC.

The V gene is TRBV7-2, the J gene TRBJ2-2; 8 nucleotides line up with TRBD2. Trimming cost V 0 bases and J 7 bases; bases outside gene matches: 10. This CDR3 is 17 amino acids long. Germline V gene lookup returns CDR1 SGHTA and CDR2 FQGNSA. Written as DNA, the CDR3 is TGTGCCAGCAGCTTAGCGATTGAAGCGGGAGAAGTCGGGGAGCTGTTTTTT. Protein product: CASSLAIEAGEVGELFF.

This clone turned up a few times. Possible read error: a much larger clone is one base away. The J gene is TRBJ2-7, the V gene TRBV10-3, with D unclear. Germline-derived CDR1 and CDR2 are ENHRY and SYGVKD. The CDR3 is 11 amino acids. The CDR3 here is CASSSGYEQYF. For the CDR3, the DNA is TGTGCCAGCAGTTCAGGCTACGAGCAGTACTTC.

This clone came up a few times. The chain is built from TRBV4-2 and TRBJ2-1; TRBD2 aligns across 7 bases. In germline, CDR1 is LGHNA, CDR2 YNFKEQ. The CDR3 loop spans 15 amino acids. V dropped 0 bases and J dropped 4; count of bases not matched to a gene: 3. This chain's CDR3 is CASSQESGTYNEQFF. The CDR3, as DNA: TGTGCCAGCAGCCAAGAAAGCGGGACGTACAATGAGCAGTTCTTC.

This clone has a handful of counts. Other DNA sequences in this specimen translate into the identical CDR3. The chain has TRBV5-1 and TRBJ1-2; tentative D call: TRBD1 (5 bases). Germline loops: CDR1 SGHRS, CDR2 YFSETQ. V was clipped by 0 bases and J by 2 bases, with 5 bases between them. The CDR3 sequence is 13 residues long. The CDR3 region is CASSLDRNYGYTF. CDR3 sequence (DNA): TGCGCCAGCAGCTTGGACAGGAACTATGGCTACACCTTC.

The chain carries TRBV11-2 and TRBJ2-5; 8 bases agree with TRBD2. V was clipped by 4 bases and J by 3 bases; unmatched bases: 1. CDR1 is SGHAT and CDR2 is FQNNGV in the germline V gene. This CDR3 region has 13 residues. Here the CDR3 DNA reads TGTGCCAGCAGCTCGGGACTAGAAGAGACCCAGTACTTC. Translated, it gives CASSSGLEETQYF.

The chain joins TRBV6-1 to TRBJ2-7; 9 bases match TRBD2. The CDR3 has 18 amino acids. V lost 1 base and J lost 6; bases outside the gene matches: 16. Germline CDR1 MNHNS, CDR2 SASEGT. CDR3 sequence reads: CASSEGAGGIRSLREQYF. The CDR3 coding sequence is TGTGCCAGCAGTGAAGGGGCGGGAGGGATTCGAAGCCTACGCGAGCAGTACTTC.